The rows below give T cell receptor beta chains drawn from one sample of a study of blood T cells in healthy people across ages. TCRdb reprocessed the 5' RACE reads via MiXCR and lists one record per CDR3 protein. Altogether about 1.6 million distinct CDR3 sequences are present, roughly 32% being singletons, with the ten largest covering around 11%. Sequencing was done on a sample of blood. Receptors were obtained from a woman in her thirties in good health. The CDR3 runs from the conserved cysteine through the conserved F or W. Fields, in order: CDR3 DNA, CDR3 protein, J gene, D gene, clone size, V gene. A D gene is named only where the DNA matches it firmly. Clone size is not always given. Where it is, it says once, few, many or a class for expanded clones.

TGTGCCACCAGTGATTTAAGGGCGAGTGGCGAGCAGTACTTC	CATSDLRASGEQYF	TRBJ2-7	.	few	TRBV24-1
TGTGCCAGCAGCTACTATAAGACTAGCGGGTTCCACGAGCAGTACTTC	CASSYYKTSGFHEQYF	TRBJ2-7	TRBD2	.	TRBV28
TGCGCCAGCAGCCAAGTGGTGACAAACAACGAGCAGTACTTC	CASSQVVTNNEQYF	TRBJ2-7	.	few	TRBV4-1
TGCAGTGCCACGGACAAGGCAGCCTATGGCTACACCTTC	CSATDKAAYGYTF	TRBJ1-2	.	many	TRBV20-1
TGTGCCATCAGTTCTACTGCCTACGAGCAGTACTTC	CAISSTAYEQYF	TRBJ2-7	.	many	TRBV10-3
TGCGCCAGCAGCCCCGGGACTAGCGGGACCTCTTTGGGAGATACGCAGTATTTT	CASSPGTSGTSLGDTQYF	TRBJ2-3	TRBD2	few	TRBV4-1
TGTGCCAGCAGTTATTGGTCGAACATGGAAGCTTTCTTT	CASSYWSNMEAFF	TRBJ1-1	.	few	TRBV6-2/TRBV6-3
TGCAGTGCTAGAGAACTAGCGGCCAAATCCTACAATGAGCAGTTCTTC	CSARELAAKSYNEQFF	TRBJ2-1	TRBD2	few	TRBV20-1
TGCAGCGCAGGATGGACAGGGGTTAATACTGAAGCTTTCTTT	CSAGWTGVNTEAFF	TRBJ1-1	TRBD1	.	TRBV29-1
TGTGCCACCAGCAGCCCGACAGGGGGTTCAACTAATGAAAAACTGTTTTTT	CATSSPTGGSTNEKLFF	TRBJ1-4	TRBD1	few	TRBV15
TGCGCCAGCAGCCAAGATGGCACAGGGGACGAGCAGTACTTC	CASSQDGTGDEQYF	TRBJ2-7	TRBD1	many	TRBV4-1
TGCAGTGCTAGAGATTGGCTAGCGGGGGGGCCCAACGAGCAGTACTTC	CSARDWLAGGPNEQYF	TRBJ2-7	TRBD2	few	TRBV20-1
TGTGCCAGCAGCCGGGGGGCTGCGGGCCCTGGGGCCAACGTCCTGACTTTC	CASSRGAAGPGANVLTF	TRBJ2-6	.	few	TRBV12-3/TRBV12-4
TGTGCCAGCAGAGTTCGGGGGACACCCGAGCAGTACTTC	CASRVRGTPEQYF	TRBJ2-7	.	.	TRBV28
TGCAGTGCTAGAGGTCCGGTACTGGCGGGGGGGCGGGGCACAGATACGCAGTATTTT	CSARGPVLAGGRGTDTQYF	TRBJ2-3	TRBD2	.	TRBV20-1
TGTGCCAGCCGCCATGCAGGGGGTGATGAAAAACTGTTTTTT	CASRHAGGDEKLFF	TRBJ1-4	TRBD1	few	TRBV18
TGTGCCCGACCTCCCGGGACAGGGGCCTCTGGGGCCAACGTCCTGACTTTC	CARPPGTGASGANVLTF	TRBJ2-6	TRBD1	few	TRBV10-3
TGTGCCAGCAGCTGGCCAGGGGTCGCGGAGACCCAGTACTTC	CASSWPGVAETQYF	TRBJ2-5	.	.	TRBV7-2